This T cell receptor (beta chain) was sequenced in a study of blood T cell repertoires in COVID-19. Assay used: immunoSEQ multiplex PCR; TCRdb lists only in-frame clones, some missing. The sample lists 340,000 or so clones, approximately 83% occurring once. V lost 4 bases and J lost 4, with 13 bases in between. The CDR3 extends over 14 amino acids. Germline V gene sequence: CDR1 KGHSY, CDR2 FQNENV. What was sequenced was PBMCs or T cells enriched from blood (not recorded which). This sequence originates from a woman between 35 and 50 years old with acute COVID-19. This sequence joins TRBV16 and TRBJ1-1; no firm D call. The chain's CDR3 is CASSRRDFGTEAFF. CDR3 in DNA: TGTGCCAGCAGCCGGAGGGATTTTGGCACTGAAGCTTTCTTT.